This T cell receptor beta chain was recorded in a study of blood T cell repertoires in COVID-19. Study-wide context: Sources were T cells, B-cell-depleted T cells, or PBMCs; the material itself was cDNA or gDNA.

Some clones are missing from TCRdb's copy, which holds only in-frame ones; the method was immunoSEQ multiplex PCR. The table lists some 140,000 clones, about 81% of them singletons, with 2% to 3% in the top ten. Trimming took 6 bases from V and 3 from J, leaving 12 bases between them. Germline lookup yields CDR1 LNHDA and CDR2 SQIVND (reference sequence). This CDR3 has 13 amino acids. The source is a man aged 35 to 55 with acute COVID-19. This chain joins TRBV19 and TRBJ2-7; perhaps TRBD2 as D (6 bases). The sequencing input was PBMCs or T cells enriched from blood (not recorded which). In nucleotides, the CDR3 is TGTGCCAGTAGATCGGACGGGGGCTACGAGCAGTACTTC. It encodes CASRSDGGYEQYF.